The 5 T cell receptor beta chains below all came from one sample that was sequenced in a study of graft-versus-host responses after intestinal transplantation. These receptors' antigens are unknown. TCRdb keeps only in-frame clones here, not all; method: immunoSEQ multiplex PCR. The sample consists of tens of thousands of clones, 90% of them appearing once. Material: unstimulated CD4+ T cells sorted from spleen or lymph node cells, obtained before intestinal transplant. These receptors came from a human donor who received an intestinal transplant.

The chain recombines TRBV28 with TRBJ2-5; perhaps TRBD2 as D (6 bases). The CDR3 has 16 residues. V lost 3 bases and J 2 bases, leaving 16 bases between the germline ends. Germline-derived CDR1 and CDR2 are MDHEN and SYDVKM. In DNA, the CDR3 is TGTGCCAGCAGTTTCAAGCAGGGAGGTTTTCAAGAGACCCAGTACTTC. It yields the protein CASSFKQGGFQETQYF.

The rearrangement links TRBV7-2 to TRBJ2-5, with D perhaps matching TRBD2 (6 bases). The germline V gene has CDR1 SGHTA and CDR2 FQGNSA. This CDR3 has 13 residues. Trimming pared 6 bases from V and 0 bases from J, leaving 8 bases between. The CDR3 protein is CASSRDYQETQYF. CDR3 DNA: TGTGCCAGCAGTCGGGACTACCAAGAGACCCAGTACTTC.

The chain is built from TRBV19 and TRBJ1-6; 10 nucleotides agree with TRBD1. The CDR3 is made up of 14 amino acids. The junction had 1 base not matched to a gene; V was cut back by 6 bases and J by 5 bases. Germline V gene sequence: CDR1 LNHDA, CDR2 SQIVND (reference sequence). The CDR3 loop reads CASRDRGNNSPLHF. The DNA of the CDR3 is TGTGCCAGTAGGGACAGGGGGAATAATTCACCCCTCCACTTT.

V is TRBV18 and J is TRBJ2-7, with D perhaps matching TRBD1 (6 bases). V lost 0 bases to trimming and J lost 2 bases, with 11 bases between them. The CDR3 contains 15 residues. The germline V gene has CDR1 KGHSH and CDR2 LQKENI. DNA of the CDR3: TGTGCCAGCTCACCACCGGGGGCGGTCGCCTACGAGCAGTACTTC. Amino acid sequence: CASSPPGAVAYEQYF.

CDR3 DNA: TGTGCCAGCAGTTTTGTCGGCCGGGAGGCTTTCTTT. Residues: CASSFVGREAFF. The chain links TRBV27 to TRBJ1-1; D gene ambiguous. This CDR3 is built from 12 residues. Trimming shortened V by 3 bases and J by 11 bases, and 13 bases separated the two germline ends. Looked up from germline, CDR1 is MNHEY and CDR2 is SMNVEV (reference sequence).